This T cell receptor (beta chain) was retrieved from a study of Graves' ophthalmopathy and Graves' hyperthyroidism (dated by TCRdb to the late 2010s). Regarding the study in general: Peripheral blood samples were taken at the time of initial diagnosis, before any treatment was given. TCR beta repertoire signatures were used to distinguish Graves' ophthalmopathy from Graves' hyperthyroidism and to predict progression to ophthalmopathy. In total, around 140 blood samples were TCR-sequenced: roughly 45 ophthalmopathy, 80 or so hyperthyroidism and around 17 hyperthyroidism-to-ophthalmopathy patients. A discovery set of about a hundred patients (about 45 ophthalmopathy, 55 to 60 stable hyperthyroidism) was enrolled to explore V-J signatures distinguishing ophthalmopathy from hyperthyroidism. An independent validation cohort comprised some 19 hyperthyroidism patients and 15 to 17 patients who later progressed from hyperthyroidism to ophthalmopathy. T-cell repertoires of thyroid tissue and blood were compared in over five hyperthyroidism patients. Following sample collection, hyperthyroidism patients were given methimazole at a starting dose of 30 mg daily, and ophthalmopathy patients were given high-dose intravenous methylprednisolone.

TCR beta CDR3 regions were amplified from RNA transcripts for repertoire sequencing. The first round was an RT-PCR using HTBI primers with the Qiagen OneStep RT-PCR kit, and this first round was followed by a second-round multiplex PCR, then size selection and purification. Sequencing of the libraries was carried out on an Illumina HiSeq2000 in paired-end mode with 100 bp reads. As for the authors' bioinformatics: SOAPnuke was used to process the reads, removing any read that contained adapters or uncalled bases, had a mean Phred below 15, or lacked an exact match to the constant primer or identifier. High-quality paired reads were merged with COPE v1.2.5. Unique nucleotide sequences were defined as clonotypes and aligned to IMGT TRB V, D and J references using MiTCR v1.1. Analysis was restricted to V-J combinations with a frequency above 0.0001, which covered roughly 99% of repertoires. For each V-J combination, a TCR clonal expansion and chaos score was defined as F50 clonal expansion divided by the chaos observed in the TCRdist matrix. Features were reduced by Welch's t-statistics and random forest to around 14 V-J combinations, which fed a naive Bayes classifier. The Morisita-Horn index was used to measure how similar the thyroid and blood repertoires were. TCRdb reprocessing: public reads trimmed at Q25 with fastp, clones called with MiXCR, in-frame beta chains kept. Rows are combined by CDR3 protein, so each entry shows the most common genes and DNA. The V and J calls were determined by TCRdb, not by the authors. This sample lists 45,000 to 60,000 distinct CDR3 sequences; under 55% were detected once. 4.7% of the sample belongs to the ten largest clones.

The germline V gene specifies MNHEY as CDR1 and SVGEGT as CDR2. V loses 4 bases of germline sequence and J loses 3 bases, and the interval between the two ends is 12 bases. The cysteine opens and the phenylalanine closes a CDR3 of 14 amino acids. The read is trimmed to its CDR3 DNA, 42 bases read in frame from base 1. Points the paper makes about the study in general: Sample size was not predetermined statistically, and investigators were not blinded to group allocation. In cross-validation, the 13-signature model distinguished ophthalmopathy from stable hyperthyroidism with just over 85% sensitivity and just under 84% specificity, and in the test set the corresponding values were roughly 80% and 76%. In validation, the model predicted ophthalmopathy progression with over 60% sensitivity and approximately 78% specificity; roughly eleven predicted patients were CT-confirmed with GO in a median of about 6.1 months. Among expanded thyroid clonotypes with frequency above 0.001, most also showed up in blood, which suggests that blood repertoires may reflect the thyroid immune response.

At least ten counts were recorded for this clonotype. Its antigen remains unidentified. Base qualities are not recorded, but no much larger clone differs from it by a single base. Ophthalmopathy patients had moderately to severely active disease, Clinical Activity Score of at least 3, NOSPECS grade of at least 4, and disease duration under 3 months. Patients were excluded if they had other autoimmune diseases, uncontrolled infections, pregnancy or lactation. Diagnosis relied on clinical symptoms, serum thyroxine, TRAb, thyroid ultrasound and orbital computed tomography. PBMCs were isolated from more than 8 ml of fresh peripheral blood by Ficoll-Paque density gradient centrifugation. Total RNA was extracted with Trizol reagent and quality-checked on an Agilent 2100 Bioanalyzer.

This clonotype was obtained from an adult woman with Graves' ophthalmopathy. The sequencing input was peripheral blood. This receptor chain uses TRBV6-2 or TRBV6-3 and TRBJ1-1, with the D gene call left open. CDR3 loop: CASSLIRAYTEAFF. The DNA sequence follows: TGTGCCAGCAGTTTAATAAGGGCGTACACTGAAGCTTTCTTT.